The source of this TCR beta chain is a study of post-analysis software for immune sequencing data. Whole-study context: Progressive-relapsing, secondary progressive and relapsing-remitting multiple sclerosis were among the disease courses included. Study-level results: Four to six TRBV segments were significantly more frequent in patients than in controls. TRBV5-6, TRBV5-1 and TRBV20-1 were among these segments. The normalized Chao1 diversity of multiple sclerosis patients was significantly lower than that of controls.

The V end was cut by 2 bases, the J end by 4 bases, with 19 bases between. Germline-derived CDR1 and CDR2 are SGHAT and FQNNGV. This CDR3 has 17 amino acids. cDNA libraries of TCR beta carried unique molecular identifiers. Using its own MiXCR run on the PCR reads, TCRdb lists one record per CDR3 protein. Counted here are hundreds of thousands of distinct CDR3 sequences, approximately 46% occurring once; the ten biggest clones make up about 12%. As concerns this clonotype: What it binds is unknown.

The rearrangement joins TRBV11-2 to TRBJ2-3, with D tentatively TRBD2 (6 bases). The TCR comes from a girl aged 5-17 years with multiple sclerosis. The sequenced sample consisted of blood. As DNA, the CDR3 is TGTGCCAGCAGCTTACTGGGAGGATCGGGAACTGCAGATACGCAGTATTTT. It is translated as CASSLLGGSGTADTQYF.